The clone carrying this TCR beta chain was observed once. This sample stems from a study of control samples from healthy donors and cancer patients. The protocol was immunoSEQ multiplex PCR, while the TCRdb copy is restricted to in-frame clones and leaves out a portion. The data show 130,000 or so clones, roughly 89% seen once. The CDR3 runs to 15 residues. Unmatched junction bases numbered 14, after V lost 4 bases and J lost 8 bases. The germline CDR1 and CDR2 sequences are MDHEN and SYDVKM. The V call is TRBV28, the J call TRBJ2-7; 7 bases map to TRBD2. This sequence originates from a man aged 50-59 years with head and neck cancer. Sequenced material: PBMCs. In nucleotides, the CDR3 is TGTGCCAGCAGTTGGAGGACTAGTCCCGGCGGGCAGCAGTACTTC. It specifies CASSWRTSPGGQQYF.